In this sample, the clone carrying this TCR beta chain turned up many times. Its matching antigen is unknown. Regarding treatment: some 20 received Ad26.COV2.S at low or high dose, single or two shots; five or six received placebo; per-sample allocation not given. Collection of the samples took place on day 63 after the first injection of vaccine or placebo. Boston supplied an adult donor aged 18-55 years. The data derive from a study of Ad26.COV2.S vaccination and SARS-CoV-2 variants. Study outcomes and limitations: Spike-specific TCR breadth was greater after Ad26.COV2.S than placebo. Responses of T cells in total may have been underestimated by the TCR breadth and depth analyses. With respect to non-spike TCR breadth, vaccine and placebo recipients were similar.

Using immunoSEQ multiplex PCR, the repertoire was profiled, and TCRdb retains in-frame clones only, with some absent. The sample records 350,000 to 600,000 clones, 70% to 90% being singletons. Sequenced here: peripheral blood, sampled in a trial of Ad26.COV2.S vaccine versus placebo. This clonotype originated in a person aged 18-65 years who received the Ad26.COV2.S COVID-19 vaccine or a placebo.

This chain's CDR3 is CASSANGQKYGYTF. Written as DNA, the CDR3 is TGTGCCAGCAGTGCCAACGGACAGAAGTATGGCTACACCTTC. The rearrangement uses TRBV2 and TRBJ1-2, with D possibly matching TRBD1 (6 bases). V gave up 4 bases and J gave up 5 bases, with 14 bases separating them. CDR3 length equals 14 residues. CDR1 and CDR2 (germline): SNHLY, FYNNEI.